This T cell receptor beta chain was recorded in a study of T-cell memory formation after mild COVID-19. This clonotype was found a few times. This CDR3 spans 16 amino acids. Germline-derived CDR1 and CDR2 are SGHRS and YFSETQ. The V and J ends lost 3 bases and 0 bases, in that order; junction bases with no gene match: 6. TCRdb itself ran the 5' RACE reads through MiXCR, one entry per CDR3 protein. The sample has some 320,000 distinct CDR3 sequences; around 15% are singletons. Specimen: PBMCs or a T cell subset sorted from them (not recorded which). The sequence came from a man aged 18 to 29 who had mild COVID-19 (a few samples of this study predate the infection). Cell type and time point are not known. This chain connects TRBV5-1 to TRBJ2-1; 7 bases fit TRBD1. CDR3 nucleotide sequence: TGCGCCAGCAGCTACGGACAGGCGAGCTCCTACAATGAGCAGTTCTTC. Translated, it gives CASSYGQASSYNEQFF.